Sequencing of this T cell receptor (beta chain) was carried out in a study of shared clonotypes between healthy human individuals. As concerns this clone: This specimen includes other DNA sequences encoding the same CDR3.

As processed by the authors: Junction-only sequences without quality scores were provided by ImmunoSEQ, so filtering was different. Clones were sequenced by immunoSEQ multiplex PCR, and TCRdb holds only the in-frame ones, with some missing. V, J and clone size are those of that table, while D and trimming were read from the DNA. The table records about 460,000 clones, 60% to 80% of them present only once. The donors were adults (healthy and HIV-negative) with no recent acute infections or vaccinations. Donors comprised only Caucasian adults living in Nashville, Tennessee. This CDR3 has 17 residues. With V trimmed by 6 bases and J by 0 bases, 8 bases remained unmatched. Germline loops: CDR1 MDHEN, CDR2 SYDVKM.

The rearrangement joins TRBV28 to TRBJ2-6; 7 bases agree with TRBD1. Sequencing used PBMCs. The TCR comes from a woman aged 40 to 55 in good health. Some clones in this sample may be carry-over from other donors' samples. The CDR3 bases are TGTGCCAGCAGCTCAGGGGGAAGTAACTCTGGGGCCAACGTCCTGACTTTC. It codes for CASSSGGSNSGANVLTF. The full variable domain, its missing parts supplied by reference TRBV28 and TRBJ2-6, is DVKVTQSSRYLVKRTGEKVFLECVQDMDHENMFWYRQDPGLGLRLIYFSYDVKMKEKGDIPEGYSVSREKKERFSLILESASTNQTSMYLCASSSGGSNSGANVLTFGAGSRLTVL.